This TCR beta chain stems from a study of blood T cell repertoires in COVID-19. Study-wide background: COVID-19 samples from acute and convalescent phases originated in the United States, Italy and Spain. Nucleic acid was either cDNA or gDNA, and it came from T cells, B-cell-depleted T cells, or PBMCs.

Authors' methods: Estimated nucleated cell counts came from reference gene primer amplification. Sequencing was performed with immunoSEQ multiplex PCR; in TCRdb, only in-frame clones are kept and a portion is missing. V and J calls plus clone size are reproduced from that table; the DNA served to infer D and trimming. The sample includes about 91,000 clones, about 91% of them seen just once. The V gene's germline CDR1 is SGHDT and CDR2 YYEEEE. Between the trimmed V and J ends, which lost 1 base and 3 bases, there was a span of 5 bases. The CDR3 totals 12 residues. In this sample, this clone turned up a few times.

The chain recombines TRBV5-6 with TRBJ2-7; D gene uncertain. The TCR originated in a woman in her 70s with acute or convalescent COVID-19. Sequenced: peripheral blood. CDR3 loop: CASSLFSYEQYF. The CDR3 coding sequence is TGTGCCAGCAGCTTGTTCAGCTACGAGCAGTACTTC.